These T cell receptor beta chains were read from a single sample in a study of cytomegalovirus exposure and HLA in healthy donors. Produced via immunoSEQ multiplex PCR; TCRdb's table is partial and in-frame only. The sample includes approximately 100,000 clones, around 70% seen only once; the top ten take about 0.84%. Sequenced input: PBMCs. These receptors came from a boy between 10 and 17 years old in good health and CMV-seronegative. CDR3s include the opening cysteine and the closing phenylalanine or tryptophan. Fields, in order: CDR3 DNA, CDR3 protein, D gene, V gene, clone size, J gene. A D gene is named only where the DNA matches it firmly. Size values are once, few and many counts, or a class for expanded clones, and some rows have none.

CDR3 DNA: TGTGCCAGCAGCCCCGAGTATCTCCCTACCTACGAGCAGTACTTC
CDR3 protein: CASSPEYLPTYEQYF
D gene: NA
V gene: TRBV11-2
clone size: NA
J gene: TRBJ2-7

CDR3 DNA: TGCGCCAGCAGCTTAAATACGGGGGAGCAGTTCTTC
CDR3 protein: CASSLNTGEQFF
D gene: NA
V gene: TRBV5-1
clone size: NA
J gene: TRBJ2-1

CDR3 DNA: TGTGCCAGCAGCGAGGGACAGAACACTGAAGCTTTCTTT
CDR3 protein: CASSEGQNTEAFF
D gene: NA
V gene: TRBV7-3
clone size: few
J gene: TRBJ1-1

CDR3 DNA: TGTGCCTGGCTTGGGACAGCCGCCAGAACTAGCACAGATACGCAGTATTTT
CDR3 protein: CAWLGTAARTSTDTQYF
D gene: TRBD1
V gene: TRBV30
clone size: NA
J gene: TRBJ2-3

CDR3 DNA: TGTGCCAGCAGAAAGGAGGGTTGGTATGGCTACACCTTC
CDR3 protein: CASRKEGWYGYTF
D gene: NA
V gene: TRBV6-5
clone size: NA
J gene: TRBJ1-2

CDR3 DNA: TGCGCCAGCAGCCGAACAGGGACTGAAGCTTTCTTT
CDR3 protein: CASSRTGTEAFF
D gene: NA
V gene: TRBV4-1
clone size: NA
J gene: TRBJ1-1

CDR3 DNA: TGTGCCATCAGCAAGACAGGGGAGTCCTCTGGGGCCAACGTCCTGACTTTC
CDR3 protein: CAISKTGESSGANVLTF
D gene: TRBD1
V gene: TRBV10-3
clone size: NA
J gene: TRBJ2-6

CDR3 DNA: TGCAGCGTTGATCCTGGGGCGTTGGATGGCTACACCTTC
CDR3 protein: CSVDPGALDGYTF
D gene: NA
V gene: TRBV29-1
clone size: few
J gene: TRBJ1-2

CDR3 DNA: TGTGCCTGGGAGGCCCGCGGGTATAATTCACCCCTCCACTTT
CDR3 protein: CAWEARGYNSPLHF
D gene: NA
V gene: TRBV30
clone size: NA
J gene: TRBJ1-6

CDR3 DNA: TGTGCCAGCAGTCCCCAACCGGTGGGCAATCAGCCCCAGCATTTT
CDR3 protein: CASSPQPVGNQPQHF
D gene: NA
V gene: TRBV27
clone size: once
J gene: TRBJ1-5

CDR3 DNA: TGTGCCAGCAGCGTAGCGCGGACAGGGGGATACGAGCAGTACTTC
CDR3 protein: CASSVARTGGYEQYF
D gene: TRBD1
V gene: TRBV9
clone size: once
J gene: TRBJ2-7

CDR3 DNA: TGTGCCAGCAGCTTAACGGGGGGGCTGGAGACCCAGTACTTC
CDR3 protein: CASSLTGGLETQYF
D gene: NA
V gene: TRBV7-3
clone size: NA
J gene: TRBJ2-5

CDR3 DNA: TGTGCCAGCAGCTCAGGACAGGGCTATGGCTACACCTTC
CDR3 protein: CASSSGQGYGYTF
D gene: TRBD1
V gene: TRBV5-4
clone size: NA
J gene: TRBJ1-2

CDR3 DNA: TGTGCCAGCAGCGGGACAGGGGGCTGGGACACTGAAGCTTTCTTT
CDR3 protein: CASSGTGGWDTEAFF
D gene: TRBD1
V gene: TRBV5-6
clone size: few
J gene: TRBJ1-1

CDR3 DNA: TGTGCCAGCAGCAAATCCCCTAGCCGGAGCCACAATGAGCAGTTCTTC
CDR3 protein: CASSKSPSRSHNEQFF
D gene: NA
V gene: TRBV21-1
clone size: NA
J gene: TRBJ2-1

CDR3 DNA: TGTGCCAGCAGTGAGCACAGGGAAACGAAGAACACTGAAGCTTTCTTT
CDR3 protein: CASSEHRETKNTEAFF
D gene: NA
V gene: TRBV2
clone size: few
J gene: TRBJ1-1

CDR3 DNA: TGTGCCAGCAGCTTAGAGGCGGATCCTAATGAAAAACTGTTTTTT
CDR3 protein: CASSLEADPNEKLFF
D gene: NA
V gene: TRBV7-6
clone size: few
J gene: TRBJ1-4

CDR3 DNA: TGCGCCAGCAGCCAAGCAGGAGGGAGGGGCAATGAGCAGTTCTTC
CDR3 protein: CASSQAGGRGNEQFF
D gene: TRBD2
V gene: TRBV4-1
clone size: many
J gene: TRBJ2-1

CDR3 DNA: TGTGCCAGCAGACGGACAGCTAGCACAGATACGCAGTATTTT
CDR3 protein: CASRRTASTDTQYF
D gene: NA
V gene: TRBV6-6
clone size: once
J gene: TRBJ2-3

CDR3 DNA: TGTGCCAGCGTATCGATGGGGCCGGATCTGACATTC
CDR3 protein: CASVSMGPDLTF
D gene: NA
V gene: TRBV11-2
clone size: NA
J gene: TRBJ2-7

CDR3 DNA: TGCGCCAGCAGCCAACCAGGGACTCGCTGGGGCTACACCTTC
CDR3 protein: CASSQPGTRWGYTF
D gene: NA
V gene: TRBV4-1
clone size: once
J gene: TRBJ1-2

CDR3 DNA: TGTGCCAGCAGTTTCCCGGGACTAGGCCACGAGCAGTACTTC
CDR3 protein: CASSFPGLGHEQYF
D gene: TRBD2
V gene: TRBV27
clone size: NA
J gene: TRBJ2-7

CDR3 DNA: TGTGCCATCGGTGGAGGGGGGGCCGATGGCTACACCTTC
CDR3 protein: CAIGGGGADGYTF
D gene: NA
V gene: TRBV10-3
clone size: once
J gene: TRBJ1-2

CDR3 DNA: TGCAGCATCTGGACTAGCGGGGAAGAGACCCAGTACTTC
CDR3 protein: CSIWTSGEETQYF
D gene: TRBD2
V gene: TRBV29-1
clone size: NA
J gene: TRBJ2-5

CDR3 DNA: TGTGCCATCAGGGACAATGCCGGGGAGCTGTTTTTT
CDR3 protein: CAIRDNAGELFF
D gene: NA
V gene: TRBV10-3
clone size: NA
J gene: TRBJ2-2

CDR3 DNA: TGTGCCAGCACCAAAGGCGGGGTCAGCTATGGCTACACCTTC
CDR3 protein: CASTKGGVSYGYTF
D gene: NA
V gene: TRBV28
clone size: NA
J gene: TRBJ1-2

CDR3 DNA: TGCGCCAGCAGTACCGGGGCGGGGGCTATCGAGCAGTACTTC
CDR3 protein: CASSTGAGAIEQYF
D gene: NA
V gene: TRBV10-1
clone size: few
J gene: TRBJ2-7

CDR3 DNA: TGCGCCAGCAGGGCCGGCTGGGGGCCAAACTATGGCTACACCTTC
CDR3 protein: CASRAGWGPNYGYTF
D gene: NA
V gene: TRBV4-3
clone size: NA
J gene: TRBJ1-2

CDR3 DNA: TGTGCCAGCAGCCACAGGGTATCGGGACAGCCCCAGCATTTT
CDR3 protein: CASSHRVSGQPQHF
D gene: NA
V gene: TRBV7-2
clone size: NA
J gene: TRBJ1-5

CDR3 DNA: TGTGCCAGCAGTGAATTCCAGGGTTATCAGCCCCAGCATTTT
CDR3 protein: CASSEFQGYQPQHF
D gene: NA
V gene: TRBV2
clone size: NA
J gene: TRBJ1-5

CDR3 DNA: TGTGCCAGCAGTTACTCCTATGAGCAGTTCTTC
CDR3 protein: CASSYSYEQFF
D gene: NA
V gene: TRBV6-6
clone size: NA
J gene: TRBJ2-1

CDR3 DNA: TGTGCCAGCAGCGTAGGCGGAGGAAACACCATATATTTT
CDR3 protein: CASSVGGGNTIYF
D gene: NA
V gene: TRBV9
clone size: few
J gene: TRBJ1-3

CDR3 DNA: TGTGCCAGCAGCCAAGATCCGCAATCTGGAGGGAGATCCAAAAACATTCAGTACTTC
CDR3 protein: CASSQDPQSGGRSKNIQYF
D gene: NA
V gene: TRBV4-2
clone size: once
J gene: TRBJ2-4

CDR3 DNA: TGTGCCAGCAGTTACCAGCGCCTAAGCTCCTACGAGCAGTACTTC
CDR3 protein: CASSYQRLSSYEQYF
D gene: NA
V gene: TRBV6-5
clone size: few
J gene: TRBJ2-7

CDR3 DNA: TGCAGCGTTGAAGACCCCTTAGCCAAAAACATTCAGTACTTC
CDR3 protein: CSVEDPLAKNIQYF
D gene: NA
V gene: TRBV29-1
clone size: NA
J gene: TRBJ2-4

CDR3 DNA: TGTGCCAGCAGAATGGCAGGAGGTGAGACCCAGTACTTC
CDR3 protein: CASRMAGGETQYF
D gene: NA
V gene: TRBV6-1
clone size: NA
J gene: TRBJ2-5

CDR3 DNA: TGTGCCAGCAGCTTCCCAAACAGGGCCGCCTACGAGCAGTACTTC
CDR3 protein: CASSFPNRAAYEQYF
D gene: NA
V gene: TRBV7-9
clone size: NA
J gene: TRBJ2-7

CDR3 DNA: TGTGCCAGCAGTGAAGGTCGAGGGCTTCGGCATCAGCCCCAGCATTTT
CDR3 protein: CASSEGRGLRHQPQHF
D gene: NA
V gene: TRBV6-1
clone size: NA
J gene: TRBJ1-5

CDR3 DNA: TGTGCCAGCAGCTTGGATTTGAGCGCCGCAGATACGCAGTATTTT
CDR3 protein: CASSLDLSAADTQYF
D gene: NA
V gene: TRBV5-4
clone size: NA
J gene: TRBJ2-3

CDR3 DNA: TGCGCCAGCAAAGGCAGCGGGAACACTGAAGCTTTCTTT
CDR3 protein: CASKGSGNTEAFF
D gene: NA
V gene: TRBV5-1
clone size: NA
J gene: TRBJ1-1

CDR3 DNA: TGTGCCAGCAGTCCTTGGACTAGCGGGAGGGCCTACAATGAGCAGTTCTTC
CDR3 protein: CASSPWTSGRAYNEQFF
D gene: TRBD2
V gene: TRBV27
clone size: NA
J gene: TRBJ2-1

CDR3 DNA: TGCGCCAGCAGCCAAGCCTTTCCGGGACTAGCGTGGTACGAGCAGTACTTC
CDR3 protein: CASSQAFPGLAWYEQYF
D gene: TRBD2
V gene: TRBV4-3
clone size: NA
J gene: TRBJ2-7

CDR3 DNA: TGTGCCAGTAGTATGTGGGGGGGCGGGAATCAGCCCCAGCATTTT
CDR3 protein: CASSMWGGGNQPQHF
D gene: NA
V gene: TRBV19
clone size: few
J gene: TRBJ1-5

CDR3 DNA: TGTGCCAGCAGTGAGGGGGCTTGGGGGAATCAGCCCCAGCATTTT
CDR3 protein: CASSEGAWGNQPQHF
D gene: NA
V gene: TRBV25-1
clone size: NA
J gene: TRBJ1-5

CDR3 DNA: TGCGCCAGCAGTCGGGGGGAGGCTCCCTCCTACAATGAGCAGTTCTTC
CDR3 protein: CASSRGEAPSYNEQFF
D gene: NA
V gene: TRBV23-1
clone size: NA
J gene: TRBJ2-1

CDR3 DNA: TGTGCCAGCAGCGTAGTGGGCAGGGGGCGGACAGATACGCAGTATTTT
CDR3 protein: CASSVVGRGRTDTQYF
D gene: TRBD1
V gene: TRBV9
clone size: few
J gene: TRBJ2-3